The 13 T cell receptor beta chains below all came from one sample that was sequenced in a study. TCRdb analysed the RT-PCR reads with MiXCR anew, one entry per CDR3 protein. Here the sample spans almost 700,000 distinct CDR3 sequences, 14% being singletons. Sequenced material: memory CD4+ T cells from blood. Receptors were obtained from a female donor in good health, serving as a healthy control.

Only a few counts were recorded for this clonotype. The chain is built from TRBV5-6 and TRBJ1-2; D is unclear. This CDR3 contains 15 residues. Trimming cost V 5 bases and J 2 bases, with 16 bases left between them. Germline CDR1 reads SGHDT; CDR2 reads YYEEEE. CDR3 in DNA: TGTGCCAGCAGTGACGGTGGAGGGATGAACTATGGCTACACCTTC. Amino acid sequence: CASSDGGGMNYGYTF.

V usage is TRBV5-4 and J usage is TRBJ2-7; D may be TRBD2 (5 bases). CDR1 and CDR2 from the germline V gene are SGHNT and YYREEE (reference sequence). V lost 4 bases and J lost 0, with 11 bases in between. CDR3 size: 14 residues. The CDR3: CASSPDLISYEQYF. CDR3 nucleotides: TGTGCCAGCAGCCCGGACTTAATCTCCTACGAGCAGTACTTC.

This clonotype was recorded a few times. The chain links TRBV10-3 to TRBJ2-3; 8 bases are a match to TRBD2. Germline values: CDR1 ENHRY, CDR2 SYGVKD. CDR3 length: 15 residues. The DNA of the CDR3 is TGTGCTACCGGAGTAAGCGGGAGAGGGACAGATACGCAGTATTTT. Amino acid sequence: CATGVSGRGTDTQYF.

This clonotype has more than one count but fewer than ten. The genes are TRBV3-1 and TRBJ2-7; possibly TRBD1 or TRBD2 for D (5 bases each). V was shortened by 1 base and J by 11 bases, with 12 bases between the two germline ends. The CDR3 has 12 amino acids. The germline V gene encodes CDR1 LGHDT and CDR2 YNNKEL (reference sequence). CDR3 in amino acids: CASSQGDRGEYF. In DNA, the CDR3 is TGTGCCAGCAGCCAAGGGGACCGAGGGGAGTACTTC.

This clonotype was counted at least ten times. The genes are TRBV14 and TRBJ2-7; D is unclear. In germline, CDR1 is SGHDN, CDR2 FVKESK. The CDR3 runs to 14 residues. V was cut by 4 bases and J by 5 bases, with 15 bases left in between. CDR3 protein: CASSLGLGFHEQYF. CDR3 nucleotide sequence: TGTGCCAGCAGCCTCGGGCTCGGGTTTCACGAGCAGTACTTC.

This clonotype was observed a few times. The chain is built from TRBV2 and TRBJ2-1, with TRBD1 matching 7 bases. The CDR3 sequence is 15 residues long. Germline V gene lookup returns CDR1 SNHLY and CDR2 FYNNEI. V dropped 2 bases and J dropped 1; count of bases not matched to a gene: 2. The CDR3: CASSEKGQSYNEQFF. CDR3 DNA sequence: TGTGCCAGCAGTGAAAAGGGACAGTCCTACAATGAGCAGTTCTTC.

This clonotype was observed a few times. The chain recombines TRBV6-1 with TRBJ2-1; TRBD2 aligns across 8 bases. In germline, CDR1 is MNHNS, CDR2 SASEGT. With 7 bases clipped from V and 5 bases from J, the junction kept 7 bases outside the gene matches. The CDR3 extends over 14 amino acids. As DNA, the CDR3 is TGTGCCAGCATTAAGCGGGGGATCAACAATGAGCAGTTCTTC. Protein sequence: CASIKRGINNEQFF.

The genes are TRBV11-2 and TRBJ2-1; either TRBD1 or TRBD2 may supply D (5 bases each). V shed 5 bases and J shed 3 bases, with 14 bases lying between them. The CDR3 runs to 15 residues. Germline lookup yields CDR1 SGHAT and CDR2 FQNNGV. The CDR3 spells CASSGDGTFYNEQFF. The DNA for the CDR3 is TGTGCCAGCAGCGGGGACGGGACGTTCTACAATGAGCAGTTCTTC.

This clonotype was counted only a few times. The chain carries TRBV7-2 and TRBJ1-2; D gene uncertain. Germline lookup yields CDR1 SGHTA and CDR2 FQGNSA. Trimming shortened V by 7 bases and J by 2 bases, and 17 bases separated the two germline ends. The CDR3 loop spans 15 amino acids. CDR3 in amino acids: CASNLLPLVNYGYTF. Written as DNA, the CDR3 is TGTGCCAGCAACCTGCTCCCTTTGGTAAACTATGGCTACACCTTC.

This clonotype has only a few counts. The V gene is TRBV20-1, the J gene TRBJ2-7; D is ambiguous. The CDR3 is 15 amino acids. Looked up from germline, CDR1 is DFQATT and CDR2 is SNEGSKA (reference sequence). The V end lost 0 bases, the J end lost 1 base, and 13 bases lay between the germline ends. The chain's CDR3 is CSARDPNVLSYEQYF. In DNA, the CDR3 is TGCAGTGCTAGAGACCCGAACGTATTGTCCTACGAGCAGTACTTC.

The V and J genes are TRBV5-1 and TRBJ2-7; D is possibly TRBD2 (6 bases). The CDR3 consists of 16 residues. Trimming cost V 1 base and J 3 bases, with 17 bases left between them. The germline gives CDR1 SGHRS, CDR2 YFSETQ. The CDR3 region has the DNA TGCGCCAGCAGCTTGAATACGGGGGACCCTCTCTACGAGCAGTACTTC. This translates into CASSLNTGDPLYEQYF.

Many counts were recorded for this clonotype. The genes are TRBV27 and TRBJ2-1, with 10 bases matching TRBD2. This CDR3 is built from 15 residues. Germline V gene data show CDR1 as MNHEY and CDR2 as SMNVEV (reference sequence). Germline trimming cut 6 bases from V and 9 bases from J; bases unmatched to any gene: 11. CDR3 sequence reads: CASSGPSGRQGEQFF. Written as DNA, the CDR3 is TGTGCCAGCAGCGGCCCTAGCGGGAGACAGGGTGAGCAGTTCTTC.

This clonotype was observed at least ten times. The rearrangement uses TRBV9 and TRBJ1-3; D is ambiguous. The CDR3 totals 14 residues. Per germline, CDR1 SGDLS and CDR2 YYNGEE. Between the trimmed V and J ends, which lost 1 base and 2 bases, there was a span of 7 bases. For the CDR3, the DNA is TGTGCCAGCAGCGTAATGGCTACTGGAAACACCATATATTTT. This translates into CASSVMATGNTIYF.